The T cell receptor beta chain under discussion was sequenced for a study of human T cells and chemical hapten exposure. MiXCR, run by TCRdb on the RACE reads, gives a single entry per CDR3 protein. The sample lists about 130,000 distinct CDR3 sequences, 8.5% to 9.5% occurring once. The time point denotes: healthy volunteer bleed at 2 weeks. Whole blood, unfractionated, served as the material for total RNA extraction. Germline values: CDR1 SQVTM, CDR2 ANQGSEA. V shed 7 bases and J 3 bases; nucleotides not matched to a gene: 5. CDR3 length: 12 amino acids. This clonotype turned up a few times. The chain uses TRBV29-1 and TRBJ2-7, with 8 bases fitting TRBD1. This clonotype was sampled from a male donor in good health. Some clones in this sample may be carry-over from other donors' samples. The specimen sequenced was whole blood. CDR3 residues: CSAQGAVYEQYF. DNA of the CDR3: TGCAGCGCTCAGGGGGCCGTCTACGAGCAGTACTTC.